This TCR beta chain came from a study of T cell repertoires in cytomegalovirus infection. Study-wide context: Newly reported HLA-C-restricted and thoroughly characterized HLA-B-restricted CMV epitopes were employed. Both a matching HLA type and CMV infection were indicated by public TCR beta signatures.

Each CDR3 protein gets one entry after TCRdb re-called the reads with MiXCR. In the table there are hundreds of thousands of distinct CDR3 sequences, about 30% of which are singletons. For this clonotype: Its cognate antigen is unknown.

Broader study findings: Totalled public TCR beta family frequency picked out people who carried CMV plus the relevant HLA. HLA-C-restricted CMV-specific TCR beta clonotypes were dominant in the ex vivo response.

The V gene end was trimmed by 11 bases and the J gene end by 5 bases; junction bases not matched to a gene: 2. The CDR3 totals 11 residues. Germline CDR1 SNHLY, CDR2 FYNNEI. The origin of this receptor is a human donor in good health (CMV status not recorded). Some clones in this sample may be carry-over from other donors' samples. The chain employs TRBV2 and TRBJ2-1; 8 positions match TRBD2. The sample here was cultured PBMCs, taken from culture after CMV antigen stimulation. CDR3 nucleotide sequence: TGTGCCGGGACTAGTCACAATGAGCAGTTCTTC. Translation gives CAGTSHNEQFF.